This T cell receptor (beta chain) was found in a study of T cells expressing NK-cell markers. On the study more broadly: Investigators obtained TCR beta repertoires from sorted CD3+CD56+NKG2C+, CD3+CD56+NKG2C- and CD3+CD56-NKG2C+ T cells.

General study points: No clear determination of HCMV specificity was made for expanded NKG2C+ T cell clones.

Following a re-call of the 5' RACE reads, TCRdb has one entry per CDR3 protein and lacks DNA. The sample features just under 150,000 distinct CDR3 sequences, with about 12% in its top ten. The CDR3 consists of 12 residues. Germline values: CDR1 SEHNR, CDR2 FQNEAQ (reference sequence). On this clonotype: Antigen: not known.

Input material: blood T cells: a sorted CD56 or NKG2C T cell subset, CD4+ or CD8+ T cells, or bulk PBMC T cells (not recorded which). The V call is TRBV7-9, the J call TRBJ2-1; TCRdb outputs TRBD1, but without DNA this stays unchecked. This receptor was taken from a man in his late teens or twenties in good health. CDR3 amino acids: CASSLRVVEQFF. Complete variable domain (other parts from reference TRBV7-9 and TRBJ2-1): DTGVSQNPRHKITKRGQNVTFRCDPISEHNRLYWYRQTLGQGPEFLTYFQNEAQLEKSRLLSDRFSAERPKGSFSTLEIQRTEQGDSAMYLCASSLRVVEQFFGPGTRLTVL.